The T cell receptor beta chain under discussion was sequenced for a study of blood T cell repertoires in COVID-19. About the research overall: The study drew acute and convalescent COVID-19 samples from the United States, Italy and Spain.

The authors' processing: Using reference gene primer amplification, nucleated cell counts were estimated. Sequencing used immunoSEQ multiplex PCR; TCRdb keeps in-frame clones, though not all of them. V and J calls plus clone size are reproduced from that table; the DNA served to infer D and trimming. The table includes approximately 200,000 clones, approximately 83% detected once. Individuals aged 18 to 89 years were recruited from 24 US areas. The receptor was isolated from a man aged 40-49 years who had recovered from COVID-19. Input material: PBMCs or T cells enriched from blood (not recorded which).

The CDR3 sequence: CASSQDSIAGMNTEAFF. CDR3 bases: TGTGCCAGCAGCCAAGATTCTATCGCGGGAATGAACACTGAAGCTTTCTTT. The chain couples TRBV4-2 to TRBJ1-1; D is undetermined. The V end was cut by 0 bases, the J end by 0 bases, with 14 bases between. The CDR3 has 17 residues. Germline CDR1 LGHNA, CDR2 YNFKEQ.